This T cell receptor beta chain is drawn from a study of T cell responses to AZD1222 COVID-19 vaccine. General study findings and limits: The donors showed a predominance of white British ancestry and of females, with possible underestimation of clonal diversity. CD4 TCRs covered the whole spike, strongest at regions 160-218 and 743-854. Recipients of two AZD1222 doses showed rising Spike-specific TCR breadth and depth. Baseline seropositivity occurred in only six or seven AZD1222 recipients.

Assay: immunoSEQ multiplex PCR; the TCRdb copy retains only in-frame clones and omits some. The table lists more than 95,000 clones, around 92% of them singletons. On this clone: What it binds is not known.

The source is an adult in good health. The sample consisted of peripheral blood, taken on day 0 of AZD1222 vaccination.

The CDR3 sequence is CASSLFTGLGYGYTF. CDR3 DNA: TGTGCCAGCAGCCTCTTCACAGGGTTAGGCTATGGCTACACCTTC. J is TRBJ1-2 and V is TRBV3-1 (or the pseudogene TRBV3-2); D may be TRBD1 (6 bases). This CDR3 is 15 amino acids long. V lost 4 bases and J 4 bases, leaving 16 bases between the germline ends. CDR1 is LGHDT, CDR2 YNNKEL, per germline (reference sequence).